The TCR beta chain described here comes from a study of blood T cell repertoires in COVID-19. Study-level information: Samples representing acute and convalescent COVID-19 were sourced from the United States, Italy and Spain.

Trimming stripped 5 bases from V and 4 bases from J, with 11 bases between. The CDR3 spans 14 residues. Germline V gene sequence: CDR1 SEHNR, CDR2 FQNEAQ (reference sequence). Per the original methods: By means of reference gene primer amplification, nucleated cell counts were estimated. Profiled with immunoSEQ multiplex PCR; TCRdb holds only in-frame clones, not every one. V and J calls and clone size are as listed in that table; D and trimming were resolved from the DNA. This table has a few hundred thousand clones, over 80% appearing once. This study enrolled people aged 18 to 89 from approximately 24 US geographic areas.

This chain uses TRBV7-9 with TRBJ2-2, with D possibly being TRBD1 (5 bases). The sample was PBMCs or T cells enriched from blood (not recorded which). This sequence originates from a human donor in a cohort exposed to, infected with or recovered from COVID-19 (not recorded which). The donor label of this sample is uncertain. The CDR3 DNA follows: TGTGCCAGCAGCGTATACCAGGGCACCGGGGAGCTGTTTTTT. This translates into CASSVYQGTGELFF.